This paragraph reports one T cell receptor (beta chain). This sample stems from a study of blood T cell repertoires in COVID-19. Background on the study: Donors in the United States, Italy and Spain gave samples during acute or convalescent COVID-19. Sample material is recorded as cDNA or gDNA derived from T cells, B-cell-depleted T cells, or PBMCs.

Methods used by the authors: Researchers report that nucleated cell counts were estimated from reference gene primer amplification. Assay used: immunoSEQ multiplex PCR; TCRdb lists only in-frame clones, some missing. For V, J and clone size, that table is used; D and trimming come from the DNA. The data hold 34,000 or so clones, with over 70% observed a single time. Trimming cost V 5 bases and J 3 bases, with 17 bases left between them. Germline CDR1 and CDR2: GTSNPN and SVGIG (reference sequence). The CDR3 extends over 14 amino acids. The sample comprised peripheral blood. The sequence derives from a man aged 80 or over with acute or convalescent COVID-19. The rearrangement uses TRBV30 and TRBJ2-7; unclear D gene. CDR3 in amino acids: CAWGSGSAIYEQYF. CDR3 nucleotides: TGTGCCTGGGGCAGTGGAAGCGCAATCTACGAGCAGTACTTC. Supplemented by reference TRBV30 and TRBJ2-7, the full variable domain reads SQTIHQWPATLVQPVGSPLSLECTVEGTSNPNLYWYRQAAGRGLQLLFYSVGIGQISSEVPQNLSASRPQDRQFILSSKKLLLSDSGFYLCAWGSGSAIYEQYFGPGTRLTVT.